This T cell receptor (beta chain) was sequenced in a study of blood T cell repertoires in COVID-19. Study in general: Acute-phase and convalescent COVID-19 samples originated in the United States, Italy and Spain.

Original data processing: Nucleated cell number was recorded as an estimate derived from reference gene primer amplification. Only in-frame clones appear in the TCRdb table, and some are missing; sequencing was by immunoSEQ multiplex PCR. The D gene and trimming were derived from the DNA, and the V and J assignments and clone size from that table. The sample yields around 330,000 clones, about nine tenths seen once. The cohort comprised adults aged about 18 to 100 years residing in around 25 US areas. Membership in each cohort depended on participant-reported clinical history. V was pared by 4 bases and J by 3 bases, with 19 bases between. CDR1 SEHNR and CDR2 FQNEAQ come from the germline V gene (reference sequence). The CDR3 extends over 18 amino acids.

The source of this sequence is a man aged 55 to 70 who had recovered from COVID-19. The sample was PBMCs or T cells enriched from blood (not recorded which). This sequence joins TRBV7-9 and TRBJ1-6; D is perhaps TRBD1 (5 bases). The CDR3 region is CASSSLAPGQDYNSPLHF. As DNA, the CDR3 is TGTGCCAGCAGCTCCTTAGCCCCAGGGCAAGACTATAATTCACCCCTCCACTTT.